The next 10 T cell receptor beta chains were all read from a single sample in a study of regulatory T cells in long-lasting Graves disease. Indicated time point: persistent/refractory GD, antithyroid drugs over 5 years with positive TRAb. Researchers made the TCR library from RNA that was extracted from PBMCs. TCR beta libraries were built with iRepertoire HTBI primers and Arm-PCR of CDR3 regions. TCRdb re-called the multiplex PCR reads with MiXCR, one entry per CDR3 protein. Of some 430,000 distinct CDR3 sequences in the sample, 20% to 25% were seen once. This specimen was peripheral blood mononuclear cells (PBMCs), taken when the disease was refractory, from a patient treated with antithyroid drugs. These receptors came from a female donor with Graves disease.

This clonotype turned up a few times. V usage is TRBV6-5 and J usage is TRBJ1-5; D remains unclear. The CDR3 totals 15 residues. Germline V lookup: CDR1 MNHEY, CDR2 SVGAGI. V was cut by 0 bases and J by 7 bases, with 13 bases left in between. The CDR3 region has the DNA TGTGCCAGCAGTTACTCGAGGGAGGTTGGACAGCCCCAGCATTTT. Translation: CASSYSREVGQPQHF.

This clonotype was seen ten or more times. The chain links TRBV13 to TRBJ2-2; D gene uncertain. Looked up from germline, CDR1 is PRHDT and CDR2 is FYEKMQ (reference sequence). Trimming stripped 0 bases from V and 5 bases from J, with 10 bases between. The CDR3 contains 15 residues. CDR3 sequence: CASSLGEGRTGELFF. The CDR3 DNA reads TGTGCCAGCAGCTTAGGGGAAGGGCGGACCGGGGAGCTGTTTTTT.

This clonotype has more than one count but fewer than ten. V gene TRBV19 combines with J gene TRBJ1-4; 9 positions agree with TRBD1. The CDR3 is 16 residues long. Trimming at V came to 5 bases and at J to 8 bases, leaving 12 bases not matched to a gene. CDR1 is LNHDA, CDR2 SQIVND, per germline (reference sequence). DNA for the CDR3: TGTGCCAGTAGTGGGGACAGGGCCGCGAAAGGGGAAAAACTGTTTTTT. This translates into CASSGDRAAKGEKLFF.

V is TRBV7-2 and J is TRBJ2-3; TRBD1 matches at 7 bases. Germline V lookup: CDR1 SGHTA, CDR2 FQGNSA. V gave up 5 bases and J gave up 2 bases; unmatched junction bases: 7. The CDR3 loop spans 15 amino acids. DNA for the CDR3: TGTGCCAGCAGCCTCCGGGACAGAATCACAGATACGCAGTATTTT. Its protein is CASSLRDRITDTQYF.

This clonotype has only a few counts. As DNA, the CDR3 is TGTGCCAGCAGTTCGGGAGGGGGCACAGATACGCAGTATTTT. Translation gives CASSSGGGTDTQYF. The chain has TRBV28 and TRBJ2-3; 8 nucleotides align to TRBD2. Trimming cost V 4 bases and J 1 base; bases outside gene matches: 1. The germline V gene encodes CDR1 MDHEN and CDR2 SYDVKM. The CDR3 sequence is 14 residues long.

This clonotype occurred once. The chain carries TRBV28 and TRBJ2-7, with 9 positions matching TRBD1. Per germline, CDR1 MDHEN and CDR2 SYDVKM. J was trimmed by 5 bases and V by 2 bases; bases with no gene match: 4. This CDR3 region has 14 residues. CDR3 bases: TGTGCCAGCAGTTTAGGGGACAGGGTCCACGAGCAGTACTTC. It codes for CASSLGDRVHEQYF.

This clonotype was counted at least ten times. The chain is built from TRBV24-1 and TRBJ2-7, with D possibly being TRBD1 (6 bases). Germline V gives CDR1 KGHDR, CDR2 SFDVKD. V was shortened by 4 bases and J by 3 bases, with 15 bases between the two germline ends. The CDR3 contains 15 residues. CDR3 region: CATSDADRPIYEQYF. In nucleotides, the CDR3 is TGTGCCACCAGTGACGCGGACAGACCCATCTACGAGCAGTACTTC.

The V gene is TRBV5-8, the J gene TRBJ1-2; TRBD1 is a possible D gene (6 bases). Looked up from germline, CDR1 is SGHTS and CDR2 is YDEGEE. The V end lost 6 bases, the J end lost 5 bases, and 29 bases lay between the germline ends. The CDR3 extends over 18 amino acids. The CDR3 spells CASIPFTGSHTNIYGYTF. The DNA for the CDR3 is TGTGCCAGCATCCCCTTTACAGGGAGTCATACTAACATTTATGGCTACACCTTC.

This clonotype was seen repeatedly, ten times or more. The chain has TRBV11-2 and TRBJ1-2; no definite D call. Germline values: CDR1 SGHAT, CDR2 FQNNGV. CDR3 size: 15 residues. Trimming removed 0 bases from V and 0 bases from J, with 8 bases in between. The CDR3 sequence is CASSLDPAANYGYTF. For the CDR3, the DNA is TGTGCCAGCAGCTTAGACCCCGCGGCTAACTATGGCTACACCTTC.

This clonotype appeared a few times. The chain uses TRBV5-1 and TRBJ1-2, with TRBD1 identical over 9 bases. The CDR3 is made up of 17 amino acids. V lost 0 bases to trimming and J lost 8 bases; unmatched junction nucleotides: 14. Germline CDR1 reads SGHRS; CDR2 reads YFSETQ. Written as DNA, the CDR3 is TGCGCCAGCAGCTTGGCTGTCCCGGACAGGGGCAGCATGGGCTACACCTTC. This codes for CASSLAVPDRGSMGYTF.